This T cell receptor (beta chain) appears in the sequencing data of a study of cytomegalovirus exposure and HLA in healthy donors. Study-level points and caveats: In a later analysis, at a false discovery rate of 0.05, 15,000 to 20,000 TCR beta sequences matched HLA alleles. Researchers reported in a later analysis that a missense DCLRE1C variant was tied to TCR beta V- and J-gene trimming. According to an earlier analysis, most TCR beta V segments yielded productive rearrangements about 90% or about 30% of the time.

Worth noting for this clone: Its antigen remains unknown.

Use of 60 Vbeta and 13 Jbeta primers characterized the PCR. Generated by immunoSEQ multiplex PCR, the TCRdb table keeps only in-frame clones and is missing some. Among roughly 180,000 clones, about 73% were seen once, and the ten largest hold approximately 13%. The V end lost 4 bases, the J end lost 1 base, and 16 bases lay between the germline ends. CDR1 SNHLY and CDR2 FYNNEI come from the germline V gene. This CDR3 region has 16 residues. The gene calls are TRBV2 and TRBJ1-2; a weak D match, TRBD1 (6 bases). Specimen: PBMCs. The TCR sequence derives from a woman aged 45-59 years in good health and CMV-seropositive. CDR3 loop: CASSVLATGRNYGYTF. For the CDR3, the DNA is TGTGCCAGCAGTGTACTCGCGACAGGTCGTAACTATGGCTACACCTTC.